What follows describes a single T cell receptor (beta chain). Its specificity is not known. These data belong to a study of graft-versus-host responses after intestinal transplantation. V was pared by 6 bases and J by 13 bases, with 16 bases between. Germline CDR1 is MNHEY and CDR2 is SVGAGI. The CDR3 has 11 residues. Libraries were prepared by immunoSEQ multiplex PCR; TCRdb keeps only in-frame clonotypes and omits some of them. The sample lists 95,000 to 110,000 clones; approximately 84% were seen once. J is TRBJ2-7 and V is TRBV6-5; D unresolved. Sequencing was performed on unstimulated CD4+ T cells sorted from spleen or lymph node cells, taken before intestinal transplant. This TCR was recovered from a human donor who received an intestinal transplant. The CDR3 loop reads CASSHGSRFYF. The CDR3 DNA sequence: TGTGCCAGCAGCCACGGTTCGCGTTTTTACTTC.